Below are 10 T cell receptor beta chains sequenced from a single sample in a study of CXCR3-negative and CXCR3-positive naive CD8 T cells. All TRB cDNA libraries came from 5' RACE performed with UMI labels. TCRdb processed the 5' RACE reads again and assigns one entry to each CDR3 protein, with no DNA. The ten most abundant clones cover approximately 4.5% of a sample with about 62,000 distinct CDR3 sequences. The material sequenced was naive CXCR3- CD8+ T cells from blood. The subset denotes: CD45RO-CCR7+CD27+CD95- naive CD8+ T cells lacking CXCR3 (TNR3-). The receptors derive from a human donor in good health. Some clones in this sample may be carry-over from other donors' samples.

The rearrangement links TRBV7-2 to TRBJ2-5; TCRdb designates TRBD1, a call that cannot be tested without DNA. The CDR3 is 17 amino acids. Germline assignment: CDR1 SGHTA and CDR2 FQGNSA. The CDR3: CASSLLSDSPSQETQYF.

The rearrangement links TRBV5-1 to TRBJ2-7. The CDR3 spans 13 residues. Germline CDR1 and CDR2: SGHRS and YFSETQ. This CDR3 reads CASSLQNSYEQYF.

The chain combines TRBV29-1 with TRBJ2-4; checking the TCRdb D call of TRBD1 is not possible without DNA. The germline gives CDR1 SQVTM, CDR2 ANQGSEA. The CDR3 spans 14 residues. CDR3 loop: CSVGTTVAKNIQYF.

The chain links TRBV28 to TRBJ2-7; as DNA is missing, the TRBD2 call by TCRdb cannot be tested. The CDR3 totals 13 residues. The V gene's germline CDR1 is MDHEN and CDR2 SYDVKM. CDR3 sequence reads: CASAYGAPYEQYF.

The chain uses TRBV28 and TRBJ1-1; TCRdb returns TRBD1, unconfirmable since there is no DNA. Germline V gives CDR1 MDHEN, CDR2 SYDVKM. The CDR3 covers 16 residues. CDR3: CASSSPSGGTNTEAFF.

This chain links TRBV4-3 with TRBJ2-2; with no DNA, the TCRdb D assignment of TRBD1 cannot be verified. The CDR3 is made up of 17 amino acids. The germline V gene encodes CDR1 LGHNA and CDR2 YSLEER. CDR3 amino acids: CASSQDLTGGNAGELFF.

This rearrangement joins TRBV28 to TRBJ2-1; TCRdb names TRBD2, which stays unverified in the absence of DNA. CDR3 size: 20 residues. Germline CDR1 and CDR2: MDHEN and SYDVKM. CDR3 amino acids: CASSLWSGGGVFSSYNEQFF.

This CDR3 reads CASSFLGSNEQFF. The V gene is TRBV5-1, the J gene TRBJ2-1; TCRdb indicates TRBD2, and absent DNA this call remains unverified. The CDR3 extends over 13 amino acids. From germline, CDR1 is SGHRS and CDR2 YFSETQ.

CDR3 loop: CSVLTANTEAFF. V usage is TRBV29-1 and J usage is TRBJ1-1. CDR1 is SQVTM, CDR2 ANQGSEA, per germline. The CDR3 has 12 amino acids. The variable domain in full, completed from reference TRBV29-1 and TRBJ1-1, reads SAVISQKPSRDICQRGTSLTIQCQVDSQVTMMFWYRQQPGQSLTLIATANQGSEATYESGFVIDKFPISRPNLTFSTLTVSNMSPEDSSIYLCSVLTANTEAFFGQGTRLTVV.

V usage is TRBV29-1 and J usage is TRBJ2-7; TCRdb lists TRBD1, though no DNA is available to test this call. Germline assignment: CDR1 SQVTM and CDR2 ANQGSEA. The CDR3 has 15 residues. The CDR3 sequence: CSVEGDRPGVHEQYF.